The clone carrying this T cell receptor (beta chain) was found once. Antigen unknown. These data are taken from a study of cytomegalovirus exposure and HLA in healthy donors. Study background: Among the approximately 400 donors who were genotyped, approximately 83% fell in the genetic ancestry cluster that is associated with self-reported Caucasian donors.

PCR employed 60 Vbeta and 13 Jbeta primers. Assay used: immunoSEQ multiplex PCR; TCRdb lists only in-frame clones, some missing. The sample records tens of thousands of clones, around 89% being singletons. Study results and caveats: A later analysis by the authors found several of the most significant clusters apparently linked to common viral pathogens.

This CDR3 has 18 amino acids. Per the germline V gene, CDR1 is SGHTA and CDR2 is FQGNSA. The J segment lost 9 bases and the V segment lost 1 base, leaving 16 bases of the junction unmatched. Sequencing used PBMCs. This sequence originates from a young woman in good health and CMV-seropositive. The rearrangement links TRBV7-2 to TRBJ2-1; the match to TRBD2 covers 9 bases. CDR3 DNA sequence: TGTGCCAGCAGCTTAGGTCCTGGCGGGAGGGCCAATTACCCTGAGCAGTTCTTC. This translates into CASSLGPGGRANYPEQFF.